A single sample is the source of the 21 T cell receptor beta chains below, sequenced in a study of T cell clonality in common variable immunodeficiency. Assay used: immunoSEQ multiplex PCR; TCRdb lists only in-frame clones, some missing. The record shows tens of thousands of clones for this sample, with no singletons present. The sample taken for sequencing was peripheral blood mononuclear cells. These receptors were collected from a person between 18 and 75 years old in good health.

This clone was found many times. The read ends 3 residues before the CDR3 terminus; that terminus is restored from the germline J gene. This chain uses TRBV9 with TRBJ2-1, with 7 positions matching TRBD2. This CDR3 region has 18 residues. The trim removed 3 bases at V and 2 bases at J, leaving 14 bases unmatched. From germline, CDR1 is SGDLS and CDR2 YYNGEE. The CDR3 here is CASSATKIGLAAYNEQFF. The sequenced CDR3 bases are TGTGCCAGCAGCGCAACGAAGATAGGGCTAGCGGCCTACAATGAG.

Concerning this clone: The CDR3 is cut off 3 residues early in the read; its end comes from the germline J gene. The chain is built from TRBV7-9 and TRBJ2-1, with D possibly matching TRBD2 (7 bases). Trimming pared 3 bases from V and 8 bases from J, leaving 17 bases between. Germline CDR1 SEHNR, CDR2 FQNEAQ (reference sequence). The CDR3 totals 15 residues. CDR3: CASSLNREGWDEQFF. The DNA read from the CDR3 is TGTGCCAGCAGCTTGAACAGGGAGGGATGGGATGAG. The entire variable domain, with the rest obtained from reference TRBV7-9 and TRBJ2-1, is as follows: DTGVSQNPRHKITKRGQNVTFRCDPISEHNRLYWYRQTLGQGPEFLTYFQNEAQLEKSRLLSDRFSAERPKGSFSTLEIQRTEQGDSAMYLCASSLNREGWDEQFFGPGTRLTVL.

This clone was picked up a small number of times. The sequenced fragment ends 3 residues before the CDR3 boundary, so the rest is inferred from the germline J gene. Within the sample, other DNA sequences also encode this same CDR3. This chain joins TRBV5-1 and TRBJ2-2, with TRBD1 identical over 7 bases. Germline V gene sequence: CDR1 SGHRS, CDR2 YFSETQ. This CDR3 is built from 15 residues. V trimming: 0 bases; J trimming: 4 bases; junction bases outside the gene matches: 3. The covered CDR3 bases are TGCGCCAGCAGCTTGGGACAGGGTCTCACCGGGGAG. It codes for CASSLGQGLTGE. The full CDR3 sequence reads CASSLGQGLTGELFF. Looking up the rest from reference TRBV5-1 and TRBJ2-2 gives the full variable domain: KAGVTQTPRYLIKTRGQQVTLSCSPISGHRSVSWYQQTPGQGLQFLFEYFSETQRNKGNFPGRFSGRQFSNSRSEMNVSTLELGDSALYLCASSLGQGLTGELFFGEGSRLTVL.

In its sample, this clone was seen a few times. A read error may produce the germline difference seen at one junction end. The read gets to within 3 residues of the CDR3 end, and the germline J gene fills in the rest. This chain joins TRBV7-9 and TRBJ2-3, with TRBD2 matching 7 bases. The CDR3 runs 14 residues. CDR1 is SEHNR, CDR2 FQNEAQ, per germline (reference sequence). This CDR3 is CSSSLTSDTDTQYF. The part of the CDR3 DNA that was read is TGTTCCAGCAGCTTAACTAGCGACACAGATACG.

This clone was found many times. The read terminates 3 residues before the CDR3 end, so the remaining end is supplied by the germline J gene. The V and J genes are TRBV7-9 and TRBJ1-1; D may be TRBD1 (6 bases). The germline V and J ends were trimmed by 5 bases and 2 bases, with 9 bases remaining between them. The CDR3 is 13 amino acids. The germline CDR1 and CDR2 sequences are SEHNR and FQNEAQ (reference sequence). CDR3 loop: CASSGTPNTEAFF. The sequenced CDR3 bases are TGTGCCAGCAGCGGGACACCCAACACTGAA.

This clone was recorded at least ten times. The CDR3 end lies 3 residues beyond the end of the read and is filled in from the germline J gene. The chain employs TRBV7-9 and TRBJ2-7, with TRBD2 as a possible D gene (7 bases). This CDR3 has 12 residues. V was shortened by 11 bases and J by 4 bases, with 15 bases between the two germline ends. Germline V lookup: CDR1 SEHNR, CDR2 FQNEAQ (reference sequence). CDR3 bases read: TGTGCCTGTGATAGGGGGGGTTACGAG. This translates into CACDRGGYE. The CDR3 as a whole reads CACDRGGYEQYF.

This clone was seen repeatedly, ten times or more. The read is 3 residues too short to cover the CDR3 end, so that end is filled in from the germline J gene. The rearrangement uses TRBV6-2 or TRBV6-3 and TRBJ1-3; D is ambiguous. CDR3 length equals 16 residues. The germline V gene encodes CDR1 MNHEY and CDR2 SVGEGT. V was shortened by 1 base and J by 0 bases, with 10 bases between the two germline ends. The sequenced CDR3 bases are TGTGCCAGCAGTTACTTCCAGACTAGCTCTGGAAACACC. As protein: CASSYFQTSSGNT. The entire CDR3 protein is CASSYFQTSSGNTIYF.

This clone was seen repeatedly, ten times or more. From the germline J gene comes the end of the CDR3, since the read stops 3 residues before it. This chain joins TRBV7-8 and TRBJ2-7, with 8 bases aligning to TRBD2. From germline, CDR1 is SGHVS and CDR2 FQNEAQ. V lost 4 bases and J lost 0; bases outside the gene matches: 5. The CDR3 has 15 residues. The sequenced part of the CDR3 DNA is TGTGCCAGCAGCTCCGAGCGGGGGAGCTCCTACGAG. Protein sequence: CASSSERGSSYE. The full CDR3 protein is CASSSERGSSYEQYF.

In its sample, this clone was seen many times. The read falls 3 residues short of the CDR3 end, and the missing part is taken from the germline J gene. The chain uses TRBV30 and TRBJ1-4, with 8 positions matching TRBD1. The germline gives CDR1 GTSNPN, CDR2 SVGIG (reference sequence). The CDR3 is 15 residues long. Trimming removed 3 bases from V and 3 bases from J; junction bases left unmatched: 6. CDR3 region: CAWRGTGRSNEKLFF. The sequenced CDR3 bases are TGTGCCTGGAGAGGGACAGGAAGATCTAATGAAAAA.

In the case of this clone: The CDR3 extends 3 residues past the end of the read, so its final part is completed from the germline J gene. The gene calls are TRBV29-1 and TRBJ2-3; 11 bases agree with TRBD2. V dropped 5 bases and J dropped 4; count of bases not matched to a gene: 2. CDR1 SQVTM and CDR2 ANQGSEA come from the germline V gene. There are 13 residues in the CDR3. The CDR3 loop is CSVPGLAADTQYF. CDR3 DNA, as far as it was read: TGCAGCGTTCCGGGACTAGCGGCAGATACG.

This clone was counted many times. Sequencing ends 3 residues short of the CDR3 end; the germline J gene provides the rest. J is TRBJ1-1 and V is TRBV2; TRBD1 matches 8 bases. The CDR3 consists of 14 residues. Germline values: CDR1 SNHLY, CDR2 FYNNEI. Trimming cost V 6 bases and J 5 bases; bases outside gene matches: 8. CDR3 residues: CASSETGEVTEAFF. The covered CDR3 bases are TGTGCCAGCAGCGAGACAGGGGAGGTGACTGAA.

This clone was counted only a few times. The read ends 3 residues shy of where the CDR3 ends; the end is completed using the germline J gene. The chain joins TRBV7-9 to TRBJ2-7, with 7 bases matching TRBD1. The CDR3 spans 14 residues. Trimming removed 4 bases from V and 6 bases from J; junction bases left unmatched: 9. Germline V gene lookup returns CDR1 SEHNR and CDR2 FQNEAQ (reference sequence). This CDR3 is CASSSDRVRREQYF. Partial CDR3 DNA: TGTGCCAGCAGCTCAGACAGGGTGCGTCGCGAG.

On this clone itself: The sequence runs out 3 residues before the end of the CDR3; the remainder is reconstructed from the germline J gene. V usage is TRBV5-1 and J usage is TRBJ2-7, with 9 bases matching TRBD1. The CDR3 covers 15 residues. With 4 bases clipped from V and 6 bases from J, the junction kept 11 bases outside the gene matches. Germline CDR1 is SGHRS and CDR2 is YFSETQ. The CDR3 spells CASSLSLGQGIEQYF. The covered CDR3 bases are TGCGCCAGCAGCCTTAGCCTTGGACAGGGGATCGAG.

The table lists this clone with many counts. The read is 3 residues too short to cover the CDR3 end, so that end is filled in from the germline J gene. The chain recombines TRBV19 with TRBJ2-2, with 8 bases identical to TRBD2. CDR3 length: 15 amino acids. Looked up from germline, CDR1 is LNHDA and CDR2 is SQIVND (reference sequence). J gave up 4 bases and V 3 bases, and 4 bases lay outside the gene matches. The sequenced part of the CDR3 DNA is TGTGCCAGTAGTATCGGGGGGGGCCCCACCGGGGAG. It is translated as CASSIGGGPTGE. The full CDR3 sequence reads CASSIGGGPTGELFF.

This clone has a count of ten or more. Read coverage stops 3 residues before the CDR3 terminus; the germline J gene supplies the remainder. The chain recombines TRBV20-1 with TRBJ2-1; TRBD2 agrees at 11 bases. V shed 6 bases and J 7 bases; nucleotides not matched to a gene: 11. This CDR3 has 15 residues. The germline V gene has CDR1 DFQATT and CDR2 SNEGSKA (reference sequence). The CDR3 DNA, read in part, is TGCAGTGCCCGGGGACTAGCGGACGAGCGAAATGAG. As protein: CSARGLADERNE. The entire CDR3 protein reads CSARGLADERNEQFF.

This clone showed up many times. The read terminates 3 residues ahead of where the CDR3 ends, so the germline J gene completes it. The chain has TRBV6-2 or TRBV6-3 and TRBJ2-7, with D possibly matching TRBD1 (5 bases). Trimming left V 2 bases short and J 6 bases short, with 11 bases between. CDR1 and CDR2 from the germline V gene are MNHEY and SVGEGT. This CDR3 has 13 amino acids. The CDR3 bases that were read are TGTGCCAGCAGTTACGGTCAGGGAAGCGAG. It yields the protein CASSYGQGSE. The complete CDR3 sequence is CASSYGQGSEQYF.

Many counts were recorded for this clone. The CDR3 goes on 3 residues after the read ends, and that part is filled in from the germline J gene. V gene TRBV6-1 combines with J gene TRBJ2-7, with D possibly TRBD2 on 5 matching bases. Trimming took 3 bases from V and 1 from J, leaving 13 bases between them. Per germline, CDR1 MNHNS and CDR2 SASEGT. CDR3 length: 15 amino acids. The CDR3 spells CASSDPRTGSYEQYF. The CDR3 DNA, read in part, is TGTGCCAGCAGTGACCCTCGGACGGGGTCCTACGAG.

This clone was recorded at least ten times. The CDR3 end falls 3 residues outside the read, so it is completed with the germline J gene. The V and J genes are TRBV10-1 and TRBJ2-7, with TRBD2 identical over 7 bases. CDR3 length: 13 amino acids. Looked up from germline, CDR1 is WNHNN and CDR2 is SYGVQD (reference sequence). J was trimmed by 6 bases and V by 2 bases; bases with no gene match: 4. CDR3: CASSEVWGGEQYF. The CDR3 DNA, read in part, is TGCGCCAGCAGTGAGGTCTGGGGGGGCGAG.

This clone came up many times. The read ends 3 residues before the CDR3 terminus; that terminus is restored from the germline J gene. This chain links TRBV14 with TRBJ1-1; unclear D gene. V was shortened by 0 bases and J by 0 bases, with 8 bases between the two germline ends. Looked up from germline, CDR1 is SGHDN and CDR2 is FVKESK. The CDR3 extends over 15 amino acids. The CDR3 here is CASSQEEAMNTEAFF. CDR3 bases read: TGTGCCAGCAGCCAAGAAGAGGCCATGAACACTGAA.

This clone has a count of ten or more. Sequencing ends 3 residues short of the CDR3 end; the germline J gene provides the rest. The rearrangement joins TRBV29-1 to TRBJ1-4, with D tentatively TRBD1 (6 bases). This CDR3 spans 13 amino acids. V was clipped by 6 bases and J by 8 bases, with 16 bases between them. CDR1 and CDR2 (germline): SQVTM, ANQGSEA. The sequenced part of the CDR3 DNA is TGCAGCGTCGGAATGGGGGCAGGGGAAAAA. It translates to CSVGMGAGEK. The whole CDR3 protein reads CSVGMGAGEKLFF.

This clone was seen many times. The read gets to within 3 residues of the CDR3 end, and the germline J gene fills in the rest. This sequence joins TRBV19 and TRBJ1-2; D is unclear. Germline CDR1 reads LNHDA; CDR2 reads SQIVND (reference sequence). Trimming left V 9 bases short and J 4 bases short, with 18 bases between. The CDR3 spans 14 residues. Partial CDR3 DNA: TGTGCCAGCGCTATGAGGAACAGTCTCTATGGC. Translating gives CASAMRNSLYG. The complete CDR3 sequence is CASAMRNSLYGYTF.